A single sample gave rise to the 30 T cell receptor beta chains below, sequenced in a study of blood T cell repertoires in COVID-19. Sequencing was performed with immunoSEQ multiplex PCR; in TCRdb, only in-frame clones are kept and a portion is missing. Of about 260,000 clones listed, more than 85% were seen once; the top ten hold more than 4.5%. The sequencing input was peripheral blood. The receptors shown here come from a woman aged 55-70 years with COVID-19, enrolled during active disease.

The chain uses TRBV7-9 and TRBJ2-2; 7 bases align to TRBD1. From germline, CDR1 is SEHNR and CDR2 FQNEAQ (reference sequence). The V gene end was trimmed by 6 bases and the J gene end by 1 base; junction bases not matched to a gene: 2. CDR3 length: 14 residues. The CDR3 here is CASRRTGNTGELFF. The CDR3 DNA is TGTGCCAGCAGGCGGACAGGGAACACCGGGGAGCTGTTTTTT. The full variable domain, its missing parts supplied by reference TRBV7-9 and TRBJ2-2, is DTGVSQNPRHKITKRGQNVTFRCDPISEHNRLYWYRQTLGQGPEFLTYFQNEAQLEKSRLLSDRFSAERPKGSFSTLEIQRTEQGDSAMYLCASRRTGNTGELFFGEGSRLTVL.

J is TRBJ2-2 and V is TRBV23-1, with a possible D match to TRBD1 (6 bases). TRBV23-1 is an ORF; its function is uncertain. This CDR3 is built from 15 residues. V dropped 2 bases and J dropped 2 bases, with 9 bases sitting between them. The CDR3 protein is CASSQHRVNTGELFF. CDR3 nucleotides: TGCGCCAGCAGTCAACACAGGGTAAACACCGGGGAGCTGTTTTTT.

This clone occurred once. Other DNA sequences in this specimen translate into the identical CDR3. The rearrangement uses TRBV5-1 and TRBJ1-5; tentatively, D is TRBD1 (6 bases). Germline V CDR1 and CDR2: SGHRS, YFSETQ. This CDR3 is built from 15 residues. With 0 bases removed from V and 2 bases from J, the gap between germline ends came to 9 bases. The CDR3 reads CASSLEGGRNQPQHF. The CDR3 nucleotides are TGCGCCAGCAGCTTGGAAGGGGGTCGCAATCAGCCCCAGCATTTT.

The chain couples TRBV19 to TRBJ2-1; 9 positions agree with TRBD2. From germline, CDR1 is LNHDA and CDR2 SQIVND (reference sequence). Trimming at V came to 6 bases and at J to 7 bases, leaving 10 bases not matched to a gene. The CDR3 runs to 15 residues. CDR3 amino acids: CASSQGGTSWNEQFF. The CDR3 coding sequence is TGTGCCAGTAGCCAGGGGGGGACTAGCTGGAATGAGCAGTTCTTC. Using reference TRBV19 and TRBJ2-1 for the parts outside the CDR3, the full variable domain is DGGITQSPKYLFRKEGQNVTLSCEQNLNHDAMYWYRQDPGQGLRLIYYSQIVNDFQKGDIAEGYSVSREKKESFPLTVTSAQKNPTAFYLCASSQGGTSWNEQFFGPGTRLTVL.

The chain combines TRBV7-3 with TRBJ2-7; TRBD2 matches at 7 bases. Looked up from germline, CDR1 is SGHTA and CDR2 is FQGTGA. V dropped 0 bases and J dropped 0; count of bases not matched to a gene: 8. The CDR3 consists of 17 residues. CDR3 amino acids: CASSLTGASGPSYEQYF. CDR3 in DNA: TGTGCCAGCAGCTTAACCGGCGCTAGCGGACCCTCCTACGAGCAGTACTTC.

This clone has a single count. This chain joins TRBV5-6 and TRBJ2-1; 8 bases align to TRBD1. Losses at the gene ends were 2 bases for V and 1 base for J; bases not matched to a gene: 8. Germline V gene sequence: CDR1 SGHDT, CDR2 YYEEEE. This CDR3 is built from 17 residues. The CDR3 here is CASSFSGGSRSYNEQFF. CDR3 nucleotides: TGTGCCAGCAGCTTTTCAGGGGGCTCGAGATCCTACAATGAGCAGTTCTTC.

This clone appeared a few times. DNA for the CDR3: TGTGCCAGCAGTGAAAAGGGGGATTCACCCCTCCACTTT. Translated: CASSEKGDSPLHF. V gene TRBV2 combines with J gene TRBJ1-6; D is perhaps TRBD1 (6 bases). The CDR3 runs 13 residues. Germline V gene data show CDR1 as SNHLY and CDR2 as FYNNEI. V lost 2 bases to trimming and J lost 8 bases, with 7 bases between them.

The CDR3: CASSSGQPQETQYF. CDR3 DNA: TGCGCCAGCAGCTCGGGACAGCCCCAAGAGACCCAGTACTTC. This chain joins TRBV5-1 and TRBJ2-5, with 7 bases fitting TRBD1. This CDR3 contains 14 residues. From germline, CDR1 is SGHRS and CDR2 YFSETQ. After removal of 3 bases from V and 1 base from J, the junction contained 3 bases not matched to a gene.

The table lists this clone with a few counts. The chain employs TRBV5-4 and TRBJ1-6; TRBD1 matches 7 bases. The V gene's germline CDR1 is SGHNT and CDR2 YYREEE (reference sequence). The CDR3 spans 15 residues. V lost 2 bases to trimming and J lost 3 bases; unmatched junction nucleotides: 2. The DNA for the CDR3 is TGTGCCAGCAGCTTAAGACAGGGCTATAATTCACCCCTCCACTTT. Amino acid sequence: CASSLRQGYNSPLHF.

The rearrangement uses TRBV6-2 or TRBV6-3 and TRBJ2-6, with D possibly matching TRBD1 (5 bases). There are 15 residues in the CDR3. Trimming stripped 5 bases from V and 1 base from J, with 9 bases between. Germline-derived CDR1 and CDR2 are MNHEY and SVGEGT. The CDR3 DNA reads as TGTGCCAGCAGTAACACAGGATCTGGGGCCAACGTCCTGACTTTC. Encoded protein: CASSNTGSGANVLTF.

This chain uses TRBV5-1 with TRBJ2-1; D may be TRBD1 (7 bases). CDR3 length equals 16 residues. Trimming left V 7 bases short and J 6 bases short, with 23 bases between. Germline V lookup: CDR1 SGHRS, CDR2 YFSETQ. For the CDR3, the DNA is TGCGCCAGCGGGCCCTTGACAGGGATGGGGGGCAATGAGCAGTTCTTC. As protein: CASGPLTGMGGNEQFF.

The chain couples TRBV5-1 to TRBJ2-3, with TRBD1 matching 10 bases. CDR1 and CDR2 from the germline V gene are SGHRS and YFSETQ. The CDR3 totals 15 residues. Trimming took 0 bases from V and 4 from J; bases not matched to a gene: 2. CDR3 region: CASSLGDRGPDTQYF. The CDR3, as DNA: TGCGCCAGCAGCTTGGGTGACAGGGGGCCAGATACGCAGTATTTT.

This clone was detected once. The chain couples TRBV5-1 to TRBJ1-2; D may be TRBD1 (5 bases). The CDR3 has 17 residues. Germline loops: CDR1 SGHRS, CDR2 YFSETQ. Between the trimmed V and J ends, which lost 4 bases and 2 bases, there was a span of 21 bases. Here the CDR3 DNA reads TGCGCCAGCAGCCCCTCCTCCCTTGGGCAGGGCAACTATGGCTACACCTTC. It is translated as CASSPSSLGQGNYGYTF.

V usage is TRBV7-2 and J usage is TRBJ2-2; 11 nucleotides agree with TRBD2. J lost 5 bases, V lost 4 bases, and 6 bases had no gene match. CDR1 and CDR2 from the germline V gene are SGHTA and FQGNSA. The CDR3 extends over 16 amino acids. This CDR3 reads CASSSLAGVGTGELFF. The CDR3, as DNA: TGTGCCAGCAGCTCACTAGCGGGAGTAGGAACCGGGGAGCTGTTTTTT.

V is TRBV7-3 and J is TRBJ2-1, with 8 bases lining up with TRBD1. The CDR3 length is 17 residues. The germline V gene has CDR1 SGHTA and CDR2 FQGTGA. J gave up 8 bases and V 5 bases, and 17 bases lay outside the gene matches. Here the CDR3 reads CASSPRTGTGFLDEQFF. The CDR3 DNA sequence: TGTGCCAGCAGCCCACGAACCGGGACAGGCTTTCTTGATGAGCAGTTCTTC.

The rearrangement joins TRBV18 to TRBJ1-1, with TRBD1 identical over 7 bases. The V gene end was trimmed by 3 bases and the J gene end by 1 base; junction bases not matched to a gene: 5. The CDR3 spans 15 residues. Germline V lookup: CDR1 KGHSH, CDR2 LQKENI. DNA for the CDR3: TGTGCCAGCTCACCCTCGACAGGGAGGAACACTGAAGCTTTCTTT. Translation gives CASSPSTGRNTEAFF.

The rearrangement links TRBV2 to TRBJ2-7, with TRBD2 identical over 8 bases. The germline CDR1 and CDR2 sequences are SNHLY and FYNNEI. Germline trimming cut 6 bases from V and 2 bases from J; bases unmatched to any gene: 12. This CDR3 is 16 amino acids long. The CDR3 coding sequence is TGTGCCAGCAGGCCCGGGGTAGCGGGAATTCCCTACGAGCAGTACTTC. It specifies CASRPGVAGIPYEQYF.

The chain recombines TRBV19 with TRBJ1-5, with a tentative D call TRBD1 (5 bases). V was shortened by 2 bases and J by 4 bases, with 6 bases between the two germline ends. CDR3 length equals 13 residues. Germline CDR1 and CDR2: LNHDA and SQIVND (reference sequence). CDR3 in DNA: TGTGCCAGTAGTATAAAGGGGAATCAGCCCCAGCATTTT. This sequence encodes CASSIKGNQPQHF.

This clone was observed once. The rearrangement joins TRBV27 to TRBJ2-5; no definite D call. Trimming removed 6 bases at V and 5 bases at J, with 22 bases between. This CDR3 spans 16 amino acids. CDR1 MNHEY and CDR2 SMNVEV come from the germline V gene (reference sequence). CDR3 nucleotides: TGTGCCAGCAGGCCATCCGGCGGCGTAATTTTGGAGACCCAGTACTTC. This sequence encodes CASRPSGGVILETQYF.

V gene TRBV7-9 combines with J gene TRBJ2-5, with 7 positions matching TRBD1. V was pared by 5 bases and J by 4 bases, with 7 bases of the junction left unmatched. Germline V gives CDR1 SEHNR, CDR2 FQNEAQ (reference sequence). The CDR3 extends over 14 amino acids. The CDR3 loop is CASSRDRVGETQYF. The CDR3 nucleotides read TGTGCCAGCAGCCGCGACAGGGTTGGAGAGACCCAGTACTTC.

The rearrangement uses TRBV7-2 and TRBJ2-7; 11 bases are a match to TRBD2. V trimming: 5 bases; J trimming: 1 base; junction bases outside the gene matches: 7. The length of the CDR3 is 16 residues. CDR1 SGHTA and CDR2 FQGNSA come from the germline V gene. In DNA form, the CDR3 reads TGTGCCAGCAGCCCGACGGGACTAGCGGTATCCTACGAGCAGTACTTC. Translated, it gives CASSPTGLAVSYEQYF.

This chain joins TRBV5-1 and TRBJ2-1, with TRBD1 matching 8 bases. Trimming removed 4 bases from V and 8 bases from J; junction bases left unmatched: 11. Germline V gene data show CDR1 as SGHRS and CDR2 as YFSETQ. The CDR3 consists of 15 residues. The CDR3 coding sequence is TGCGCCAGCAGCGGGACTGGACAGGGTCAGTATGAGCAGTTCTTC. Translating gives CASSGTGQGQYEQFF.

The chain carries TRBV2 and TRBJ2-7, with 7 bases aligning to TRBD1. The germline V gene encodes CDR1 SNHLY and CDR2 FYNNEI. J lost 4 bases, V lost 7 bases, and 10 bases had no gene match. CDR3 size: 14 residues. The CDR3 reads CASTSRQGGYEQYF. The CDR3 DNA follows: TGTGCCAGCACCTCAAGACAGGGTGGGTACGAGCAGTACTTC.

This clone occurred a few times. The chain carries TRBV4-1 and TRBJ1-2, with D uncertain. This CDR3 region has 16 residues. V gave up 0 bases and J gave up 1 base, with 12 bases separating them. Germline values: CDR1 MGHRA, CDR2 YSYEKL. The CDR3 region has the DNA TGCGCCAGCAGCCAAGAAGCTTCACCTTTTAACTATGGCTACACCTTC. Translation: CASSQEASPFNYGYTF.

The chain carries TRBV30 and TRBJ2-3; D is ambiguous. V was clipped by 0 bases and J by 5 bases, with 9 bases between them. Germline V gene sequence: CDR1 GTSNPN, CDR2 SVGIG (reference sequence). CDR3 length: 13 amino acids. The DNA for the CDR3 is TGTGCCTGGAGTGTACGGAACAGAGATACGCAGTATTTT. Encoded protein: CAWSVRNRDTQYF.

Written as DNA, the CDR3 is TGTGCCAGCAGCCCCAGGCGGGCGCGTGGAGCTTTCTTT. Translation gives CASSPRRARGAFF. The V gene is TRBV21-1, the J gene TRBJ1-1. TRBV21-1 is tagged as a pseudogene. This CDR3 spans 13 amino acids.

This clone was counted a single time. This rearrangement joins TRBV6-5 to TRBJ1-3, with TRBD1 identical over 7 bases. The V segment lost 5 bases and the J segment 0 bases; nucleotides outside the gene matches: 4. The CDR3 extends over 15 amino acids. Germline V gives CDR1 MNHEY, CDR2 SVGAGI. The CDR3 nucleotides read TGTGCCAGCAGTCCCCGGACAGGCTCTGGAAACACCATATATTTT. Translating it yields CASSPRTGSGNTIYF.

The chain recombines TRBV6-5 with TRBJ2-1, with D tentatively TRBD2 (6 bases). The CDR3 covers 14 residues. Between the trimmed V and J ends, which lost 10 bases and 4 bases, there was a span of 17 bases. Germline V gene lookup returns CDR1 MNHEY and CDR2 SVGAGI. CDR3: CAIDWGVAYNEQFF. The CDR3, as DNA: TGTGCCATCGATTGGGGGGTTGCGTACAATGAGCAGTTCTTC.

DNA for the CDR3: TGTGCCATCAGTGCACACAGGGGACCGAACACTGAAGCTTTCTTT. Amino acids: CAISAHRGPNTEAFF. This sequence joins TRBV10-3 and TRBJ1-1, with 7 nucleotides matching TRBD1. V gave up 4 bases and J gave up 1 base; unmatched junction bases: 6. CDR1 is ENHRY, CDR2 SYGVKD, per germline. CDR3 size: 15 residues.

V usage is TRBV7-3 and J usage is TRBJ2-3; 11 bases align to TRBD2. V lost 4 bases and J lost 0; bases outside the gene matches: 9. The CDR3 length is 18 residues. Germline V CDR1 and CDR2: SGHTA, FQGTGA. For the CDR3, the DNA is TGTGCCAGCAGCTCGAATGGGGGACTAGCGGTTAGCACAGATACGCAGTATTTT. This encodes CASSSNGGLAVSTDTQYF.